This passage covers 21 T cell receptor beta chains from one sample sequenced in a study of CD8 T cells in ankylosing spondylitis. No antigen is known for these receptors. TCRdb reprocessed the 5' RACE reads via MiXCR and lists one record per CDR3 protein. The table records 500,000 or so distinct CDR3 sequences, approximately 5% of them present only once. Study-wide results and limits: Blood of patients with ankylosing spondylitis appeared to be characterized by a TCR beta motif of eight or nine highly homologous variants.

The specimen sequenced was blood, either unsorted or a sorted T cell fraction (not recorded which). The receptors originated from a male donor with ankylosing spondylitis.

The V and J genes are TRBV12-3 or TRBV12-4 and TRBJ1-4; no clear D gene. CDR3 size: 14 residues. V shed 7 bases and J shed 2 bases, with 11 bases lying between them. CDR3 residues: CASKKTSTNEKLFF. For the CDR3, the DNA is TGTGCCAGCAAGAAGACGTCCACTAATGAAAAACTGTTTTTT.

Ten or more counts support this clonotype. The CDR3 sequence is CASSISGTTDTQYF. CDR3 coding DNA: TGCGCCAGCAGCATTAGCGGGACAACAGATACGCAGTATTTT. This sequence joins TRBV5-1 and TRBJ2-3; 8 bases line up with TRBD2. Trimming took 4 bases from V and 3 from J; bases not matched to a gene: 4. The CDR3 covers 14 residues. Germline V CDR1 and CDR2: SGHRS, YFSETQ.

This clonotype showed up just a few times. The J gene is TRBJ2-1, the V gene TRBV30; weak D call: TRBD2 (5 bases). Germline V gene data show CDR1 as GTSNPN and CDR2 as SVGIG (reference sequence). Trimming pared 2 bases from V and 3 bases from J, leaving 17 bases between. This CDR3 region has 16 residues. CDR3: CAWSPRTGILYNEQFF. The DNA for the CDR3 is TGTGCCTGGAGTCCGAGGACGGGGATACTCTACAATGAGCAGTTCTTC. Together with reference TRBV30 and TRBJ2-1, the CDR3 gives the full variable domain: SQTIHQWPATLVQPVGSPLSLECTVEGTSNPNLYWYRQAAGRGLQLLFYSVGIGQISSEVPQNLSASRPQDRQFILSSKKLLLSDSGFYLCAWSPRTGILYNEQFFGPGTRLTVL.

This clonotype was detected ten times or more. This chain uses TRBV5-5 with TRBJ1-1; unclear D gene. Trimming removed 7 bases from V and 5 bases from J, with 18 bases in between. CDR1 is SGHKS and CDR2 is YYEKEE in the germline V gene (reference sequence). CDR3 length: 14 amino acids. The CDR3, as DNA: TGTGCCAGCTTCAAAGACTTTCTGGGTACTGAAGCTTTCTTT. Translated: CASFKDFLGTEAFF.

The genes are TRBV28 and TRBJ2-3; D perhaps matches TRBD1 (5 bases). The V and J ends lost 4 bases and 2 bases respectively, with 22 bases between them. Germline CDR1 MDHEN, CDR2 SYDVKM. The length of the CDR3 is 18 residues. The CDR3 region has the DNA TGTGCCAGCAGTTCCAAACGGACATCCTTTCGAAACACAGATACGCAGTATTTT. This gives the protein CASSSKRTSFRNTDTQYF.

A few counts support this clonotype. The gene calls are TRBV6-5 and TRBJ1-2; no definite D call. CDR1 and CDR2 from the germline V gene are MNHEY and SVGAGI. The CDR3 is 13 amino acids. Trimming shortened V by 2 bases and J by 6 bases, and 10 bases separated the two germline ends. The CDR3 loop reads CASSYGRVDGYTF. The DNA of the CDR3 is TGTGCCAGCAGTTACGGGAGGGTTGATGGCTACACCTTC.

This clonotype was recorded a few times. The chain joins TRBV5-1 to TRBJ2-5, with D perhaps matching TRBD2 (6 bases). CDR3 length: 15 residues. With 0 bases removed from V and 1 base from J, the gap between germline ends came to 10 bases. Germline V gene data show CDR1 as SGHRS and CDR2 as YFSETQ. This CDR3 is CASSLGDWVQETQYF. The CDR3 DNA follows: TGCGCCAGCAGCTTGGGGGACTGGGTCCAAGAGACCCAGTACTTC.

Ten or more counts support this clonotype. This chain joins TRBV6-2 or TRBV6-3 and TRBJ2-3; TRBD2 aligns across 10 bases. The CDR3 runs 14 residues. Germline CDR1 reads MNHEY; CDR2 reads SVGEGT. V gave up 6 bases and J gave up 6 bases; unmatched junction bases: 6. This CDR3 is CASSLAGGKDTQYF. CDR3 DNA: TGTGCCAGCAGCTTAGCGGGGGGTAAGGATACGCAGTATTTT.

Concerning this clonotype: This may come from a read error, since a much larger clone is one base off. CDR3 sequence: CASSYTGITYEQYF. The CDR3 region has the DNA TGTGCCAGCAGCTACACAGGGATCACCTACGAGCAGTACTTC. This chain links TRBV7-9 with TRBJ2-7, with TRBD1 as a possible D gene (6 bases). Trimming took 4 bases from V and 2 from J, leaving 12 bases between them. Germline CDR1 SEHNR, CDR2 FQNEAQ (reference sequence). This CDR3 region has 14 residues.

This clonotype appeared many times. V and J are TRBV13 and TRBJ2-3, with D perhaps TRBD2 (6 bases). The V and J ends lost 0 bases and 4 bases respectively, with 8 bases between them. CDR1 and CDR2 from the germline V gene are PRHDT and FYEKMQ (reference sequence). CDR3 length equals 14 residues. CDR3 amino acids: CASSLGRGADTQYF. Written as DNA, the CDR3 is TGTGCCAGCAGCTTAGGCCGCGGGGCAGATACGCAGTATTTT. Filled out from reference TRBV13 and TRBJ2-3, the complete variable domain reads AAGVIQSPRHLIKEKRETATLKCYPIPRHDTVYWYQQGPGQDPQFLISFYEKMQSDKGSIPDRFSAQQFSDYHSELNMSSLELGDSALYFCASSLGRGADTQYFGPGTRLTVL.

This chain joins TRBV11-2 and TRBJ2-1; possibly TRBD2 for D (6 bases). The length of the CDR3 is 15 residues. V dropped 5 bases and J dropped 2 bases, with 13 bases sitting between them. Germline CDR1 and CDR2: SGHAT and FQNNGV. The CDR3 DNA reads as TGTGCCAGCAGCCAGACTAGTACCCCCTACAATGAGCAGTTCTTC. The encoded protein is CASSQTSTPYNEQFF.

This chain links TRBV7-9 with TRBJ2-1, with 8 bases aligning to TRBD2. The CDR3 contains 16 residues. V trimming: 4 bases; J trimming: 8 bases; junction bases outside the gene matches: 13. Looked up from germline, CDR1 is SEHNR and CDR2 is FQNEAQ (reference sequence). The CDR3 spells CASSSQDREGLYEQFF. The CDR3, as DNA: TGTGCCAGCAGCTCTCAAGACCGGGAGGGGTTGTATGAGCAGTTCTTC.

About this clonotype: Possible read error: a much larger clone is one base away. The chain combines TRBV20-1 with TRBJ2-3; TRBD2 matches at 14 bases. Germline V CDR1 and CDR2: DFQATT, SNEGSKA (reference sequence). The CDR3 runs 15 residues. CDR3 loop: CCARRLAGGQDTQYF. In nucleotides, the CDR3 is TGCTGTGCTAGGCGACTAGCGGGGGGGCAAGATACGCAGTATTTT.

The sample holds many counts of this clonotype. The chain combines TRBV27 with TRBJ2-5, with D unclear. The germline V and J ends were trimmed by 8 bases and 1 base, with 8 bases remaining between them. The CDR3 sequence is 12 residues long. Germline CDR1 is MNHEY and CDR2 is SMNVEV (reference sequence). In nucleotides, the CDR3 is TGTGCCAGCGGGAAGATCCAAGAGACCCAGTACTTC. Translation: CASGKIQETQYF.

This clonotype showed up many times. The chain joins TRBV6-5 to TRBJ1-2; 7 bases fit TRBD1. The CDR3 consists of 12 residues. Germline CDR1 MNHEY, CDR2 SVGAGI. The junction had 2 bases not matched to a gene; V was cut back by 2 bases and J by 8 bases. The CDR3 DNA is TGTGCCAGCAGTTACAGGGGGCTGGGCTACACCTTC. Translated, it gives CASSYRGLGYTF.

This clonotype was seen ten or more times. This sequence joins TRBV4-1 and TRBJ1-1; D might be TRBD1 (5 bases). The CDR3 covers 14 residues. Trimming removed 4 bases from V and 1 base from J, with 10 bases in between. The germline V gene has CDR1 MGHRA and CDR2 YSYEKL. CDR3 DNA: TGCGCCAGCAGCCGCGGACATCCGAACACTGAAGCTTTCTTT. Residues: CASSRGHPNTEAFF.

This clonotype was seen many times. V and J are TRBV14 and TRBJ2-3; D gene uncertain. This CDR3 contains 14 residues. Germline CDR1 SGHDN, CDR2 FVKESK. Deletions cut 1 base from V and 2 bases from J, with 7 bases between. The CDR3 DNA follows: TGTGCCAGCAGCCAAGTCCTCTCCACAGATACGCAGTATTTT. Translation gives CASSQVLSTDTQYF.

The rearrangement uses TRBV15 and TRBJ1-6; unclear D gene. Per the germline V gene, CDR1 is LNHNV and CDR2 is YYDKDF (reference sequence). With 3 bases removed from V and 7 bases from J, the gap between germline ends came to 16 bases. The CDR3 extends over 16 amino acids. This chain's CDR3 is CATSSSPRAANSPLHF. The CDR3 DNA is TGTGCCACCAGCAGTAGCCCACGTGCGGCCAATTCACCCCTCCACTTT.

Many counts were recorded for this clonotype. The chain carries TRBV14 and TRBJ2-1; 7 nucleotides line up with TRBD2. V shed 1 base and J 7 bases; nucleotides not matched to a gene: 16. Germline CDR1 reads SGHDN; CDR2 reads FVKESK. There are 18 residues in the CDR3. The CDR3 coding sequence is TGTGCCAGCAGCCAAGTAATCTCGCTCGGGACTAAAAGGAATGAGCAGTTCTTC. Translating gives CASSQVISLGTKRNEQFF. Together with reference TRBV14 and TRBJ2-1, the CDR3 gives the full variable domain: EAGVTQFPSHSVIEKGQTVTLRCDPISGHDNLYWYRRVMGKEIKFLLHFVKESKQDESGMPNNRFLAERTGGTYSTLKVQPAELEDSGVYFCASSQVISLGTKRNEQFFGPGTRLTVL.

This clonotype showed up many times. The V gene is TRBV7-8, the J gene TRBJ2-2; D not certain. From germline, CDR1 is SGHVS and CDR2 FQNEAQ. CDR3 size: 16 residues. Between the trimmed V and J ends, which lost 4 bases and 3 bases, there was a span of 15 bases. CDR3 in DNA: TGTGCCAGCAGCTCTAAAAGTCGACGGTACACCGGGGAGCTGTTTTTT. Amino acids: CASSSKSRRYTGELFF.

This clonotype was recorded at least ten times. This chain connects TRBV5-1 to TRBJ2-3; 8 nucleotides align to TRBD2. Germline V gene data show CDR1 as SGHRS and CDR2 as YFSETQ. With V trimmed by 0 bases and J by 7 bases, 10 bases remained unmatched. This CDR3 has 16 residues. This CDR3 is CASSLGSAGVWNTQYF. The CDR3 region has the DNA TGCGCCAGCAGCTTGGGGTCAGCGGGAGTTTGGAATACGCAGTATTTT.